This T cell receptor (beta chain) was identified during a study of shared clonotypes between healthy human individuals. The study's findings and limits: Generally, estimated richness proved larger in naive subsets than it did in memory subsets.

As for this clone: Its antigen is unknown.

The assay used deep level. Each subset's genomic DNA was shared equally among a number of immunoSEQ plates. Clones were sequenced by immunoSEQ multiplex PCR, and TCRdb holds only the in-frame ones, with some missing. The table has just over 2,000,000 clones, over 85% seen once. The sequence came from a man younger than 30 in good health. The sequencing input was naive CD4+ T cells sorted from blood. Stated subset: CD45RA+ positively selected.

For the CDR3, the DNA is TGTGCCAGCAGCTCATCCCGGACCCAGTACTTC. Translated: CASSSSRTQYF. V usage is TRBV11-2 and J usage is TRBJ2-5, with D unclear. This CDR3 region has 11 residues. Trimming removed 4 bases at V and 7 bases at J, with 7 bases between. Germline V lookup: CDR1 SGHAT, CDR2 FQNNGV.